This entry lists 20 T cell receptor beta chains sequenced from one sample in a study of CD8+ T cells in alopecia areata. It was cDNA, reverse transcribed from extracted RNA, that served as the sequencing template. Clones were read by immunoSEQ multiplex PCR, and TCRdb kept only the in-frame ones, dropping some. The sample carries under 350,000 clones, 58% recorded once. Treatment indicated: oral pan-JAK inhibitor, 5-10 mg twice daily. The sequenced sample was CD4+ T cells sorted from blood, obtained at week 24, from a patient treated with tofacitinib. The receptors originated from a human donor with alopecia areata.

The sample holds one count of this clone. The genes are TRBV28 and TRBJ1-1; perhaps TRBD1 as D (5 bases). Trimming stripped 9 bases from V and 2 bases from J, with 22 bases between. Germline V gene lookup returns CDR1 MDHEN and CDR2 SYDVKM. The CDR3 extends over 16 amino acids. CDR3 in amino acids: CASPPPKGGENTEAFF. For the CDR3, the DNA is TGTGCCAGTCCACCCCCTAAGGGAGGGGAAAACACTGAAGCTTTCTTT. The full variable domain, completed using reference TRBV28 and TRBJ1-1, is DVKVTQSSRYLVKRTGEKVFLECVQDMDHENMFWYRQDPGLGLRLIYFSYDVKMKEKGDIPEGYSVSREKKERFSLILESASTNQTSMYLCASPPPKGGENTEAFFGQGTRLTVV.

This clone occurred a few times. The chain joins TRBV28 to TRBJ2-7; no firm D call. Trimming took off 5 bases at V and 3 bases at J, with 14 bases between the two ends. The CDR3 length is 14 residues. Per germline, CDR1 MDHEN and CDR2 SYDVKM. The CDR3 is CASSAPDNRYEQYF. Written as DNA, the CDR3 is TGTGCCAGCAGTGCCCCCGACAATCGCTACGAGCAGTACTTC. The full variable domain, rest sourced from reference TRBV28 and TRBJ2-7, is DVKVTQSSRYLVKRTGEKVFLECVQDMDHENMFWYRQDPGLGLRLIYFSYDVKMKEKGDIPEGYSVSREKKERFSLILESASTNQTSMYLCASSAPDNRYEQYFGPGTRLTVT.

The V and J genes are TRBV4-1 and TRBJ2-3; no clear D gene. The CDR3 has 15 residues. From germline, CDR1 is MGHRA and CDR2 YSYEKL. V was pared by 1 base and J by 9 bases, with 17 bases between. The CDR3 DNA reads TGCGCCAGCAGCCAAGGCGGTTCCGGCAAAGGGACGCAGTATTTT. Amino acids: CASSQGGSGKGTQYF.

This chain uses TRBV29-1 with TRBJ2-7; no definite D call. Trimming removed 5 bases at V and 0 bases at J, with 14 bases between. This CDR3 is built from 14 residues. The germline CDR1 and CDR2 sequences are SQVTM and ANQGSEA. The CDR3 spells CSVLRNTFSYEQYF. The DNA of the CDR3 is TGCAGCGTTTTGCGGAACACATTCTCCTACGAGCAGTACTTC.

In this sample, this clone turned up a few times. The chain couples TRBV5-1 to TRBJ1-4; D unclear. CDR3 length equals 15 residues. Germline CDR1 SGHRS, CDR2 YFSETQ. The ends were cut back, 4 bases at V and 8 bases at J, with 18 bases in the middle. This chain's CDR3 is CASSVGLPGREKLFF. In DNA form, the CDR3 reads TGCGCCAGCAGCGTAGGACTTCCGGGGAGGGAAAAACTGTTTTTT.

The V gene is TRBV28, the J gene TRBJ2-4; 9 bases are a match to TRBD1. Looked up from germline, CDR1 is MDHEN and CDR2 is SYDVKM. The CDR3 sequence is 14 residues long. V lost 6 bases, J lost 8 bases, and 8 bases stayed unmatched. The DNA of the CDR3 is TGTGCCAGCAGGCCGACAGGGGGACCAGACATTCAGTACTTC. Its protein is CASRPTGGPDIQYF.

CDR3 nucleotide sequence: TGTGCCAGCAGCCAAAGCCGGGGCTATAATTCACCCCTCCACTTT. This encodes CASSQSRGYNSPLHF. The V and J genes are TRBV9 and TRBJ1-6; D not certain. This CDR3 has 15 residues. Deletions cut 4 bases from V and 3 bases from J, with 11 bases between. The germline gives CDR1 SGDLS, CDR2 YYNGEE.

V is TRBV7-8 and J is TRBJ2-2; unclear D gene. The CDR3 consists of 16 residues. The germline gives CDR1 SGHVS, CDR2 FQNEAQ. V lost 0 bases, J lost 9 bases, and 17 bases lay in between. This CDR3 is CASSLALRSRRRELFF. The CDR3 DNA reads TGTGCCAGCAGCTTAGCGCTAAGGAGTCGGCGGCGGGAGCTGTTTTTT.

This chain uses TRBV29-1 with TRBJ1-2; 8 nucleotides line up with TRBD1. The CDR3 has 14 residues. Trimming cost V 8 bases and J 8 bases; bases outside gene matches: 16. Germline loops: CDR1 SQVTM, CDR2 ANQGSEA. Here the CDR3 DNA reads TGCAGCACCATCGCGCAGGGGGCTACGGGCGGCTACACCTTC. Protein sequence: CSTIAQGATGGYTF. Full variable domain (remainder filled in from reference TRBV29-1 and TRBJ1-2): SAVISQKPSRDICQRGTSLTIQCQVDSQVTMMFWYRQQPGQSLTLIATANQGSEATYESGFVIDKFPISRPNLTFSTLTVSNMSPEDSSIYLCSTIAQGATGGYTFGSGTRLTVV.

The gene calls are TRBV7-9 and TRBJ2-3; D is undetermined. Germline V gene data show CDR1 as SEHNR and CDR2 as FQNEAQ (reference sequence). The germline V and J ends were trimmed by 6 bases and 3 bases, with 13 bases remaining between them. CDR3 length equals 14 residues. CDR3: CASRQMEATDTQYF. CDR3 in DNA: TGTGCCAGCAGACAAATGGAAGCAACAGATACGCAGTATTTT.

The chain uses TRBV27 and TRBJ1-6; D gene uncertain. The germline V and J ends were trimmed by 6 bases and 0 bases, with 6 bases remaining between them. The CDR3 totals 14 residues. The germline V gene encodes CDR1 MNHEY and CDR2 SMNVEV (reference sequence). The CDR3, as DNA: TGTGCCAGCAGGCCGAGCTCCTATAATTCACCCCTCCACTTT. This gives the protein CASRPSSYNSPLHF.

The chain is built from TRBV28 and TRBJ1-1, with TRBD1 identical over 7 bases. Trimming cost V 5 bases and J 1 base; bases outside gene matches: 7. Germline V gene data show CDR1 as MDHEN and CDR2 as SYDVKM. The CDR3 loop spans 15 amino acids. CDR3 loop: CASSPPDRANTEAFF. For the CDR3, the DNA is TGTGCCAGCAGTCCCCCAGACAGGGCGAACACTGAAGCTTTCTTT.

This clone was detected only once. The chain employs TRBV7-2 and TRBJ1-5; D perhaps matches TRBD1 (5 bases). Germline V lookup: CDR1 SGHTA, CDR2 FQGNSA. The CDR3 is 16 amino acids. The V and J ends lost 5 bases and 7 bases respectively, with 21 bases between them. The CDR3 sequence is CASSRSGGVGSQPQHF. The CDR3 region has the DNA TGTGCCAGCAGCCGTTCCGGAGGGGTTGGTAGCCAGCCCCAGCATTTT.

The gene calls are TRBV5-1 and TRBJ1-2; 10 nucleotides line up with TRBD1. There are 14 residues in the CDR3. V dropped 4 bases and J dropped 6; count of bases not matched to a gene: 6. In germline, CDR1 is SGHRS, CDR2 YFSETQ. In DNA, the CDR3 is TGCGCCAGCAGCCTCGGACAGGGGGTTCATGGCTACACCTTC. This codes for CASSLGQGVHGYTF.

This chain connects TRBV5-1 to TRBJ2-5; tentatively, D is TRBD2 (5 bases). CDR1 and CDR2 (germline): SGHRS, YFSETQ. The CDR3 has 15 residues. Trimming shortened V by 5 bases and J by 2 bases, and 16 bases separated the two germline ends. The CDR3 protein is CASSYGNRGQETQYF. The CDR3 region has the DNA TGCGCCAGCAGTTACGGGAATCGGGGACAAGAGACCCAGTACTTC.

CDR3 sequence reads: CASSLLQGPAEKLFF. CDR3 DNA: TGCGCCAGCAGCCTCCTACAGGGGCCAGCCGAAAAACTGTTTTTT. V usage is TRBV4-3 and J usage is TRBJ1-4, with 7 bases fitting TRBD1. With 4 bases clipped from V and 8 bases from J, the junction kept 10 bases outside the gene matches. This CDR3 spans 15 amino acids. Germline assignment: CDR1 LGHNA and CDR2 YSLEER.

The V and J genes are TRBV30 and TRBJ2-7, with D possibly being TRBD2 (5 bases). Trimming shortened V by 0 bases and J by 0 bases, and 9 bases separated the two germline ends. Germline V gene sequence: CDR1 GTSNPN, CDR2 SVGIG (reference sequence). This CDR3 is 14 amino acids long. The CDR3 coding sequence is TGTGCCTGGAGTGTATCCGGGATCTCCTACGAGCAGTACTTC. Residues: CAWSVSGISYEQYF. The variable domain in full, completed from reference TRBV30 and TRBJ2-7, reads SQTIHQWPATLVQPVGSPLSLECTVEGTSNPNLYWYRQAAGRGLQLLFYSVGIGQISSEVPQNLSASRPQDRQFILSSKKLLLSDSGFYLCAWSVSGISYEQYFGPGTRLTVT.

V and J are TRBV4-1 and TRBJ2-5; 7 bases are shared with TRBD2. CDR3 length: 15 amino acids. CDR1 is MGHRA, CDR2 YSYEKL, per germline. Trimming removed 1 base from V and 9 bases from J; junction bases left unmatched: 11. This CDR3 is CASSQGDYRPRPQYF. The CDR3, as DNA: TGCGCCAGCAGCCAAGGGGACTACCGGCCTAGGCCCCAGTACTTC.

This clone was observed a single time. The chain has TRBV5-1 and TRBJ1-1, with D tentatively TRBD1 (5 bases). Germline CDR1 and CDR2: SGHRS and YFSETQ. This CDR3 spans 15 amino acids. The V and J ends lost 4 bases and 4 bases respectively, with 17 bases between them. The CDR3 coding sequence is TGCGCCAGCAGCGGCAGGGAGCGGATGGCCACTGAAGCTTTCTTT. This codes for CASSGRERMATEAFF.

V usage is TRBV9 and J usage is TRBJ1-1, with D perhaps TRBD1 (6 bases). Germline V gives CDR1 SGDLS, CDR2 YYNGEE. The CDR3 is made up of 14 amino acids. The germline V and J ends were trimmed by 4 bases and 4 bases, with 14 bases remaining between them. The CDR3 DNA follows: TGTGCCAGCAGCATACAGGGTGGTGGCACTGAAGCTTTCTTT. It yields the protein CASSIQGGGTEAFF.